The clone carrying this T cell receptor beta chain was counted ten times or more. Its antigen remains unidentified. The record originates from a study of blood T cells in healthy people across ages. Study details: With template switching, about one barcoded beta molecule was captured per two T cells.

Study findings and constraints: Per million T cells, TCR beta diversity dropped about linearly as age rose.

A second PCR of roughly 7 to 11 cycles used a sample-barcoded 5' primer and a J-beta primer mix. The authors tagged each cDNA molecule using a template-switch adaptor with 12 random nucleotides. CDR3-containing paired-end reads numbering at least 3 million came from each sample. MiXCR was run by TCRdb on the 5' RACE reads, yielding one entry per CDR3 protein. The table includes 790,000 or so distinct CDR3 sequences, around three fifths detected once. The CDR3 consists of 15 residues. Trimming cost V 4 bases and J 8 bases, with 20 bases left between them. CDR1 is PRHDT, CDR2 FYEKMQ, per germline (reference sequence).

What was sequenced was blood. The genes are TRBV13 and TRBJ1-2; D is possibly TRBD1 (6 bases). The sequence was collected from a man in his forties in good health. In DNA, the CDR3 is TGTGCCAGCAGCTCCGGGCCCCGGCAGGGGCGCGGCTACACCTTC. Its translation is CASSSGPRQGRGYTF.